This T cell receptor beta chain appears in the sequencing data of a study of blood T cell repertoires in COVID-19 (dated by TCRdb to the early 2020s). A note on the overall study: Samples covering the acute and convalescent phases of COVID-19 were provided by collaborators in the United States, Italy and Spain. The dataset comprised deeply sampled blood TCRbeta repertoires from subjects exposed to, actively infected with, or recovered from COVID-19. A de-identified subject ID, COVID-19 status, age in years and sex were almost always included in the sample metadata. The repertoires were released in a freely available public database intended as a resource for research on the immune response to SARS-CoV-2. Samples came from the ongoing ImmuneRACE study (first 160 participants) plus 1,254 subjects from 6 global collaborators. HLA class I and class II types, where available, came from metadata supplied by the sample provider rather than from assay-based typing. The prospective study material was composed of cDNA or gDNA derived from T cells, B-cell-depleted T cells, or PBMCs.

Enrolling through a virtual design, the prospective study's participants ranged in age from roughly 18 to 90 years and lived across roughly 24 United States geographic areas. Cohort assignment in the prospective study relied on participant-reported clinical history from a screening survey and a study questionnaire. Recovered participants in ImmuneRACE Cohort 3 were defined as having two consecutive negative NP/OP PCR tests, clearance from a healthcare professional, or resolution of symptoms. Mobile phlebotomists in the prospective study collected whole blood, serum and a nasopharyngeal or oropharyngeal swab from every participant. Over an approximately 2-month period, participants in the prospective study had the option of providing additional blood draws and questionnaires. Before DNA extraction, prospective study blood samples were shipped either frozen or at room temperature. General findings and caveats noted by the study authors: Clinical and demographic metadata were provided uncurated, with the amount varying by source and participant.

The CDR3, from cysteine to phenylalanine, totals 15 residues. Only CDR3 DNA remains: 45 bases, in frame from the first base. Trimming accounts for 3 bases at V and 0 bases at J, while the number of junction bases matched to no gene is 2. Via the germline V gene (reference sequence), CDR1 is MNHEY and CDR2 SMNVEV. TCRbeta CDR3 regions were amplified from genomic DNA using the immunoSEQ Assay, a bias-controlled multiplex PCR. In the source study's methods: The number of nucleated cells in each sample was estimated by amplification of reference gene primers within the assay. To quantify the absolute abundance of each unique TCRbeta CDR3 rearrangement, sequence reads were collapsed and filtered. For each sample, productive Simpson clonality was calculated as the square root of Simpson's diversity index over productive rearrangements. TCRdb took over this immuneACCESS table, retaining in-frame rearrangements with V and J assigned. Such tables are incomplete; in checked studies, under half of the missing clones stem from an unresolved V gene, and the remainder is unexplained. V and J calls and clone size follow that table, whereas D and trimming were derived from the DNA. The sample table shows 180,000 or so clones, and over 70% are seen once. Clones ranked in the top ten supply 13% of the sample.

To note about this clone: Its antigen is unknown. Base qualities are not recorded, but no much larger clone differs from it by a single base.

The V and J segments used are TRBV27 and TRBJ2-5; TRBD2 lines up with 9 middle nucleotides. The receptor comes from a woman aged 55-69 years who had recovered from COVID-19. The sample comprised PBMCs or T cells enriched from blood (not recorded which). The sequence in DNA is TGTGCCAGCAGTTTGGGACTAGCAGACCAAGAGACCCAGTACTTC. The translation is CASSLGLADQETQYF.